The 17 T cell receptor beta chains given below trace back to one sample, sequenced in a study of technical replicates of blood from a handful of donors. Clones were sequenced by immunoSEQ multiplex PCR, and TCRdb holds only the in-frame ones, with some missing. The sample holds roughly 80,000 clones, 90% to 95% seen once. Sequencing was performed on T cells isolated from PBMCs. All receptors derive from a human donor in good health.

This clone was counted a single time. V usage is TRBV27 and J usage is TRBJ2-1, with 7 bases lining up with TRBD1. This CDR3 spans 16 amino acids. CDR1 is MNHEY and CDR2 is SMNVEV in the germline V gene (reference sequence). V lost 5 bases to trimming and J lost 2 bases; unmatched junction nucleotides: 9. The CDR3 protein is CASSTAYRGTYNEQFF. CDR3 nucleotide sequence: TGTGCCAGCAGTACCGCCTACAGGGGTACCTACAATGAGCAGTTCTTC.

About this clone itself: The sample contains more than one DNA sequence encoding this CDR3. The chain uses TRBV5-1 and TRBJ2-7, with 7 positions matching TRBD2. Trimming removed 1 base from V and 2 bases from J; junction bases left unmatched: 6. There are 15 residues in the CDR3. CDR1 and CDR2 (germline): SGHRS, YFSETQ. The CDR3 sequence: CASSLNGGGTYEQYF. The DNA of the CDR3 is TGCGCCAGCAGCTTGAATGGCGGGGGAACCTACGAGCAGTACTTC.

The chain is built from TRBV28 and TRBJ1-1; 7 bases agree with TRBD1. The CDR3 contains 13 residues. The junction had 2 bases not matched to a gene; V was cut back by 6 bases and J by 1 base. CDR1 is MDHEN, CDR2 SYDVKM, per germline. CDR3 loop: CASRRDRNTEAFF. CDR3 DNA sequence: TGTGCCAGCAGGCGGGACAGGAACACTGAAGCTTTCTTT.

As concerns this clone: The same CDR3 can be traced to other DNA sequences in this sample. V usage is TRBV19 and J usage is TRBJ2-5; 8 bases are a match to TRBD2. The CDR3 is 14 amino acids. V trimming: 3 bases; J trimming: 1 base; junction bases outside the gene matches: 1. Germline V CDR1 and CDR2: LNHDA, SQIVND (reference sequence). The CDR3 loop reads CASSITSGQETQYF. The CDR3 DNA sequence: TGTGCCAGTAGTATTACTAGCGGCCAAGAGACCCAGTACTTC.

This chain connects TRBV7-9 to TRBJ1-5; D is uncertain. Germline CDR1 SEHNR, CDR2 FQNEAQ (reference sequence). Trimming left V 5 bases short and J 5 bases short, with 10 bases between. CDR3 length: 13 residues. This CDR3 reads CASSVGPHQPQHF. The CDR3 DNA follows: TGTGCCAGCAGCGTAGGGCCCCATCAGCCCCAGCATTTT.

The CDR3 loop reads CASRLEGSNQPQHF. CDR3 DNA sequence: TGTGCCAGCAGACTTGAGGGTAGCAATCAGCCCCAGCATTTT. The chain uses TRBV28 and TRBJ1-5, with unresolved D. V gave up 6 bases and J gave up 0 bases, with 9 bases separating them. CDR1 and CDR2 (germline): MDHEN, SYDVKM. CDR3 length: 14 residues.

This clone was counted once. The J gene is TRBJ2-1, the V gene TRBV4-2, with a weak D call TRBD2 (6 bases). Per the germline V gene, CDR1 is LGHNA and CDR2 is YNFKEQ. The CDR3 totals 17 residues. V lost 0 bases and J lost 7, with 19 bases in between. The CDR3 sequence is CASSQEVWGTDGNEQFF. The CDR3, as DNA: TGTGCCAGCAGCCAAGAAGTTTGGGGGACTGATGGAAATGAGCAGTTCTTC.

The V and J genes are TRBV28 and TRBJ2-7; TRBD2 agrees at 13 bases. The germline V gene encodes CDR1 MDHEN and CDR2 SYDVKM. CDR3 length: 17 amino acids. The J segment lost 0 bases and the V segment lost 6 bases, leaving 8 bases of the junction unmatched. CDR3 sequence: CASSLPGLAGSSYEQYF. The CDR3 DNA follows: TGTGCCAGCAGCCTGCCGGGACTAGCGGGGAGCTCCTACGAGCAGTACTTC.

This chain links TRBV19 with TRBJ1-1; D is unclear. Germline V CDR1 and CDR2: LNHDA, SQIVND (reference sequence). The CDR3 loop spans 13 amino acids. V dropped 8 bases and J dropped 5 bases, with 15 bases sitting between them. CDR3 region: CASAPLGVTEAFF. CDR3 sequence (DNA): TGTGCCAGTGCTCCCCTGGGAGTTACTGAAGCTTTCTTT.

This sequence joins TRBV7-6 and TRBJ2-7; 7 nucleotides agree with TRBD1. The CDR3 covers 13 residues. J was trimmed by 6 bases and V by 2 bases; bases with no gene match: 4. The germline V gene encodes CDR1 SGHVS and CDR2 FNYEAQ. The CDR3 region is CASSLQTGSEQYF. CDR3 bases: TGTGCCAGCAGCTTACAGACAGGGTCCGAGCAGTACTTC.

The rearrangement links TRBV18 to TRBJ1-1; D possibly corresponds to TRBD1 (6 bases). The germline V gene encodes CDR1 KGHSH and CDR2 LQKENI. Trimming removed 5 bases at V and 0 bases at J, with 13 bases between. CDR3 length equals 15 residues. The CDR3: CASSGAGTLNTEAFF. The DNA for the CDR3 is TGTGCCAGCTCAGGTGCCGGGACACTGAACACTGAAGCTTTCTTT. Full variable domain (outside the CDR3, taken from reference TRBV18 and TRBJ1-1): NAGVMQNPRHLVRRRGQEARLRCSPMKGHSHVYWYRQLPEEGLKFMVYLQKENIIDESGMPKERFSAEFPKEGPSILRIQQVVRGDSAAYFCASSGAGTLNTEAFFGQGTRLTVV.

V is TRBV29-1 and J is TRBJ2-3; 8 bases agree with TRBD2. Germline V CDR1 and CDR2: SQVTM, ANQGSEA. The CDR3 spans 15 residues. Trimming cost V 6 bases and J 5 bases; bases outside gene matches: 13. DNA for the CDR3: TGCAGCGTCGGTCCGGAAGCGGGAGCGGGAGATACGCAGTATTTT. Amino acid sequence: CSVGPEAGAGDTQYF.

The V gene is TRBV5-1, the J gene TRBJ1-1, with a weak D call TRBD1 (5 bases). From germline, CDR1 is SGHRS and CDR2 YFSETQ. The CDR3 consists of 14 residues. The V gene lost 1 base and the J gene lost 1 base, with 8 bases spanning the gap. In DNA form, the CDR3 reads TGCGCCAGCAGCTTGCTCCAGGGGAACACTGAAGCTTTCTTT. Its protein is CASSLLQGNTEAFF.

This clone appeared a few times. The CDR3 spells CASSISTGGNEQFF. The CDR3 DNA follows: TGTGCCAGTAGTATATCAACAGGGGGCAATGAGCAGTTCTTC. V is TRBV19 and J is TRBJ2-1, with 8 bases matching TRBD1. The V gene end was trimmed by 2 bases and the J gene end by 6 bases; junction bases not matched to a gene: 3. The germline gives CDR1 LNHDA, CDR2 SQIVND (reference sequence). The CDR3 is made up of 14 amino acids.

The chain links TRBV28 to TRBJ2-5, with D possibly TRBD1 on 5 matching bases. CDR3 length: 12 amino acids. V gave up 7 bases and J gave up 5 bases, with 11 bases separating them. Germline V gene sequence: CDR1 MDHEN, CDR2 SYDVKM. CDR3 in amino acids: CASNTGLETQYF. For the CDR3, the DNA is TGTGCCAGCAACACAGGTTTGGAGACCCAGTACTTC.

The V call is TRBV4-2, the J call TRBJ2-6, with no clear D. This CDR3 spans 17 amino acids. CDR1 LGHNA and CDR2 YNFKEQ come from the germline V gene. V lost 0 bases and J lost 4, with 13 bases in between. The CDR3 is CASSQDSSVAGANVLTF. DNA of the CDR3: TGTGCCAGCAGCCAAGATTCATCGGTCGCCGGGGCCAACGTCCTGACTTTC.

The chain is built from TRBV29-1 and TRBJ2-7; TRBD2 matches 9 bases. Trimming cost V 4 bases and J 5 bases; bases outside gene matches: 18. The CDR3 runs 17 residues. CDR1 and CDR2 from the germline V gene are SQVTM and ANQGSEA. In DNA, the CDR3 is TGCAGCGTTGGCGCGGGGGGGAAATCTAAAAAAGAAGACGAGCAGTACTTC. This codes for CSVGAGGKSKKEDEQYF.